This T cell receptor beta chain appears in the sequencing data of a study of human T cells and chemical hapten exposure. Across the whole study: Diphenylcyclopropenone was administered weekly to the scalp of patients throughout the approximately 23-week study. Predominantly women, the patients had alopecia areata, totalis or universalis.

MiXCR was run by TCRdb on the RACE reads, yielding one entry per CDR3 protein. The table has around 120,000 distinct CDR3 sequences, about 13% seen once. Findings and caveats of the study: While controls formed fewer of them, expanded TCRs formed significantly more large CDR3 similarity clusters.

As for this clonotype: Its specificity is unknown.

CDR3 length equals 15 residues. Germline V gene lookup returns CDR1 LGHDT and CDR2 YNNKEL (reference sequence). V shed 7 bases and J shed 5 bases, with 20 bases lying between them. Time point noted: pre-sensitization, week 0. Noted treatment: therapeutic diphenylcyclopropenone sensitization with weekly scalp DPC. The sample was whole blood, taken in connection with sensitization to the hapten diphenylcyclopropenone (DPC). This TCR was sampled from a woman under 30 with alopecia areata. Some clones in this sample may be carry-over from other donors' samples. The chain combines TRBV3-1 with TRBJ2-5; a possible D gene is TRBD2 (5 bases). CDR3 in DNA: TGTGCCAGCATCCCGTCCGGACTGACCGGGGAGACCCAGTACTTC. As protein: CASIPSGLTGETQYF.